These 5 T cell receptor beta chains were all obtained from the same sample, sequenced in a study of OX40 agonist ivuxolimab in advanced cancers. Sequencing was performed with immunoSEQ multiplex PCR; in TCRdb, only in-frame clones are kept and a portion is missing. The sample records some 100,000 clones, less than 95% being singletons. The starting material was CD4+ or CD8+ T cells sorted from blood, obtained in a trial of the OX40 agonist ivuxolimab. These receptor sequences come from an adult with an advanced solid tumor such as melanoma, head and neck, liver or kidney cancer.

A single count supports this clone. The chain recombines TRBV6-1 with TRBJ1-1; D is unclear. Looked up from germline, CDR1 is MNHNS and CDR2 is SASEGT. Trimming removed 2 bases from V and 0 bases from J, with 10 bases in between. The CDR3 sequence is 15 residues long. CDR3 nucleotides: TGTGCCAGCAGTGAATCTAGACGGATGAACACTGAAGCTTTCTTT. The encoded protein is CASSESRRMNTEAFF.

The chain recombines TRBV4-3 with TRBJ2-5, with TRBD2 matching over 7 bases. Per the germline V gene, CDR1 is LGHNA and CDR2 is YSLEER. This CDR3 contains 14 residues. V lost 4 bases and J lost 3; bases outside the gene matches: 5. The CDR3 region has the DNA TGCGCCAGCAGCCGAACCGGGACTAAAGAGACCCAGTACTTC. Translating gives CASSRTGTKETQYF.

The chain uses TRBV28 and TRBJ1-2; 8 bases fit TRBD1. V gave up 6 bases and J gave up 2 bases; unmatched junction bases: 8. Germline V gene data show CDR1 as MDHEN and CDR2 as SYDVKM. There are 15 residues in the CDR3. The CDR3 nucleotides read TGTGCCAGCAGACCCGGGACAGGAGGAAACTATGGCTACACCTTC. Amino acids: CASRPGTGGNYGYTF.

The CDR3 sequence is CASSLTGLAGAGELFF. In nucleotides, the CDR3 is TGTGCCAGCAGCTTAACGGGACTAGCGGGAGCCGGGGAGCTGTTTTTT. V usage is TRBV7-3 and J usage is TRBJ2-2; 14 bases agree with TRBD2. Germline CDR1 is SGHTA and CDR2 is FQGTGA. The CDR3 is 16 amino acids. With V trimmed by 0 bases and J by 6 bases, 0 bases remained unmatched. The whole variable domain, filled in from reference TRBV7-3 and TRBJ2-2, reads GAGVSQTPSNKVTEKGKYVELRCDPISGHTALYWYRQSLGQGPEFLIYFQGTGAADDSGLPNDRFFAVRPEGSVSTLKIQRTERGDSAVYLCASSLTGLAGAGELFFGEGSRLTVL.

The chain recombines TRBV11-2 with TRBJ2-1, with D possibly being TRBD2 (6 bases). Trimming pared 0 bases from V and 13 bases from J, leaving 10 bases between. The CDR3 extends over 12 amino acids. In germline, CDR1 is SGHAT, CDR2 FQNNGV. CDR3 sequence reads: CASSLDRRGQFF. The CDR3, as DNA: TGTGCCAGCAGCTTAGATAGGAGGGGTCAGTTCTTC.